Below are 2 T cell receptor beta chains sequenced from a single sample in a study of human T cells and chemical hapten exposure. TCRdb reprocessed the RACE reads with MiXCR, giving one entry per CDR3 protein. Among fewer than 50,000 distinct CDR3 sequences, approximately 9.5% were seen once, and the ten largest hold 26%. Time point given: patch test 3, about 24 weeks after DPC sensitization. The treatment was: therapeutic diphenylcyclopropenone sensitization with weekly scalp DPC. Blood, whole and unfractionated, served as the source for total RNA extraction. The sample consisted of whole blood, taken in connection with sensitization to the hapten diphenylcyclopropenone (DPC). All receptors derive from a man in his fifties or sixties with alopecia areata. Some clones in this sample may be carry-over from other donors' samples.

This clonotype occurred many times. As DNA, the CDR3 is TGTGCCAGCAGGCTGCAGAAGGAGGGGTACGAGCAGTACTTC. This codes for CASRLQKEGYEQYF. The chain has TRBV7-2 and TRBJ2-7, with a weak D call TRBD2 (6 bases). This CDR3 is 14 amino acids long. Germline CDR1 SGHTA, CDR2 FQGNSA. V dropped 6 bases and J dropped 4 bases, with 16 bases sitting between them.

The chain carries TRBV7-3 and TRBJ2-3; tentatively, D is TRBD1 (6 bases). V lost 5 bases and J lost 0, with 9 bases in between. CDR1 and CDR2 from the germline V gene are SGHTA and FQGTGA. This CDR3 has 14 amino acids. The chain's CDR3 is CASSIDRSTDTQYF. The CDR3 DNA reads as TGTGCCAGCAGCATTGACAGGAGCACAGATACGCAGTATTTT.